The clone carrying this T cell receptor beta chain came up many times. The antigen remains undetermined. This entry is derived from a study of neurological immune-mediated disorders. Study-level results: Subjects shared no identical expanded-clone CDR3 amino acid sequences, suggesting private TCR-beta repertoires in all groups.

Unsorted libraries came from 2 million PBMCs stored at -80 °C. The V end was cut by 0 bases, the J end by 3 bases, with 6 bases between. The CDR3 covers 14 residues. Germline CDR1 SGHRS, CDR2 YFSETQ. 5'RACE employing 10-nucleotide random UMIs yielded the cDNA. Over 200 million TCR-beta sequences (from 15-18 subjects) were yielded by each sequencing run. TCRdb reprocessed the 5' RACE reads with MiXCR, giving one entry per CDR3 protein. The repertoire holds 77,000 or so distinct CDR3 sequences, with under 10% as singletons. The sample consisted of PBMCs. This receptor was identified in a man in his forties or fifties in good health. The chain has TRBV5-1 and TRBJ1-4; D gene ambiguous. This CDR3 is CASSLASPNEKLFF. The CDR3 coding sequence is TGCGCCAGCAGCTTGGCCAGTCCTAATGAAAAACTGTTTTTT.